Sequencing of this T cell receptor beta chain was carried out in a study of shared clonotypes between healthy human individuals. The naive CD8 population came from CD45RO-negative cells selected for CCR7, without terminally differentiated effector memory CD45RA+ cells. Assay: immunoSEQ multiplex PCR; the TCRdb copy retains only in-frame clones and omits some. The sample contains about 2.1 million clones, approximately 92% of which appear only once. CDR3 length equals 17 residues. V lost 0 bases, J lost 0 bases, and 15 bases lay in between. In germline, CDR1 is MGHRA, CDR2 YSYEKL. Sequencing was carried out using naive CD8+ T cells from PBMCs. V and J are TRBV4-1 and TRBJ2-7, with D possibly matching TRBD1 (5 bases). The sequence came from a man aged 18 to 29 in good health. Some clones in this sample may be carry-over from other donors' samples. CDR3 DNA sequence: TGCGCCAGCAGCCAAGAGAGTGGGGCTGGTTTCTCCTACGAGCAGTACTTC. Amino acids: CASSQESGAGFSYEQYF.